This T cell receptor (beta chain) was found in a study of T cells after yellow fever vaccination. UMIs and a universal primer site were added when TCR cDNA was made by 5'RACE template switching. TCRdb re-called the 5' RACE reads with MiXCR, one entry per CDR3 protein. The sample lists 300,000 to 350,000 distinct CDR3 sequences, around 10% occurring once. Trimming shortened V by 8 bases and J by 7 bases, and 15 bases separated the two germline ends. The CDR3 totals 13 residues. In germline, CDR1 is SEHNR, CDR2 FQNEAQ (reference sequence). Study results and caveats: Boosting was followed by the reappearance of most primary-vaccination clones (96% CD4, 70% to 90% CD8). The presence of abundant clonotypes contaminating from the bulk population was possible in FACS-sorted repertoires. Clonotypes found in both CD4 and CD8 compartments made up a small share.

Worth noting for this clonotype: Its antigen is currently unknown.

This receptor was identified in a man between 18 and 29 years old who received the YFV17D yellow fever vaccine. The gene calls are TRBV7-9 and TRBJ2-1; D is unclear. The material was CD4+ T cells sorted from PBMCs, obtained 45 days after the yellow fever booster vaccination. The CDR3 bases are TGTGCCAGCTTATTTTGGGGTGGGAATGAGCAGTTCTTC. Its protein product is CASLFWGGNEQFF.